This note documents a single T cell receptor (beta chain) sequence. The antigen is unknown. This entry comes from a study of shared clonotypes between healthy human individuals. Trimming shortened V by 1 base and J by 4 bases, and 13 bases separated the two germline ends. This CDR3 has 15 amino acids. Per germline, CDR1 SGDLS and CDR2 YYNGEE. Source study methods: Junction-only immunoSEQ data arrived without quality scores, meaning filtering differed. The repertoire was sequenced with immunoSEQ multiplex PCR; TCRdb's copy has only in-frame clones and lacks some. V, J and clone size are taken as reported in that table, and D and trimming were inferred from the DNA itself. This sample has under 2,500,000 clones, with approximately 96% found just once. Broader study findings: Naive subsets generally exceeded memory subsets in estimated richness. Around 5.4% of naive CD4 clonotypes were common to several donors. Large sequencing depth failed to make sorted-subset sequencing complete, rarefaction showed.

The source is a man aged 18 to 35 in good health. The sample consisted of naive CD4+ T cells sorted from blood. Subset: CD45RA+ positively selected. The J gene is TRBJ2-3, the V gene TRBV9; D is unresolved. Here the CDR3 DNA reads TGTGCCAGCAGCGTATACGGGCTTGCGGCAGATACGCAGTATTTT. Amino acid sequence: CASSVYGLAADTQYF.